The clone carrying this T cell receptor beta chain is deemed medium-sized. What it recognizes is unknown. This CDR3 is built from 14 residues. Per germline, CDR1 MRHNA and CDR2 SNTAGT. Trimming shortened V by 4 bases and J by 2 bases, and 10 bases separated the two germline ends. This record comes from a study of T cell responses to AZD1222 COVID-19 vaccine. General observations from the study: Spike-specific TCR breadth and depth were elevated following two AZD1222 doses. Regions 160-218 and 743-854 dominated among vaccine-associated CD4 TCRs spanning spike. It should be noted that donors were predominantly white British and more often female, and clonal diversity was possibly underestimated. Nearly half of the spike-specific TCRs reportedly recognize variant regions that carry no mutations.

Profiling relied on immunoSEQ multiplex PCR, and the TCRdb table lists in-frame clones only, not all of them. Of more than 95,000 clones in the sample, 70% to 90% were seen once. The sequencing used peripheral blood, collected on day 0 of MenACWY control vaccination. The V and J genes are TRBV6-4 and TRBJ2-3, with D possibly matching TRBD2 (7 bases). The TCR originated in an adult in good health. CDR3 DNA sequence: TGTGCCAGCAGTGCGGGGGGCCCCACAGATACGCAGTATTTT. It translates to CASSAGGPTDTQYF.